These 6 T cell receptor beta chains share one sample of origin, sequenced in a study of blood T cell repertoires in COVID-19. Clones were sequenced by immunoSEQ multiplex PCR, and TCRdb holds only the in-frame ones, with some missing. The sample records a few hundred thousand clones, roughly 77% being singletons. Sequencing was performed on peripheral blood. These receptors all stem from a woman aged 80 or over with acute or convalescent COVID-19.

J is TRBJ2-7 and V is TRBV7-2, with TRBD2 matching over 9 bases. This CDR3 has 17 residues. V trimming: 1 base; J trimming: 0 bases; junction bases outside the gene matches: 7. Looked up from germline, CDR1 is SGHTA and CDR2 is FQGNSA. The CDR3 is CASSLVLAGFSSYEQYF. The CDR3 DNA reads TGTGCCAGCAGCTTAGTTCTAGCGGGATTTAGCTCCTACGAGCAGTACTTC.

The genes are TRBV11-3 and TRBJ2-1; possible D gene TRBD2, 5 bases. Between the trimmed V and J ends, which lost 2 bases and 8 bases, there was a span of 7 bases. The CDR3 has 12 residues. Germline CDR1 reads SGHNT; CDR2 reads YENEEA. The CDR3 sequence is CASSLLADEQFF. The CDR3 DNA reads TGTGCCAGCAGCTTACTAGCAGATGAGCAGTTCTTC.

V and J are TRBV19 and TRBJ2-3; 10 positions match TRBD2. Unmatched junction bases numbered 10, after V lost 9 bases and J lost 4 bases. Germline V CDR1 and CDR2: LNHDA, SQIVND (reference sequence). The length of the CDR3 is 15 residues. The CDR3 DNA sequence: TGTGCCAGCTCTTTTCTAGCGGGAGTTTCAGATACGCAGTATTTT. It is translated as CASSFLAGVSDTQYF.

The rearrangement links TRBV5-1 to TRBJ1-2, with D possibly TRBD1 on 6 matching bases. The CDR3 loop spans 13 amino acids. The V end lost 4 bases, the J end lost 8 bases, and 15 bases lay between the germline ends. Germline V gene lookup returns CDR1 SGHRS and CDR2 YFSETQ. CDR3 residues: CASSVDRSEGYTF. CDR3 coding DNA: TGCGCCAGCAGCGTTGACAGGTCGGAAGGCTACACCTTC.

This sequence joins TRBV4-1 and TRBJ2-7, with TRBD1 as a possible D gene (7 bases). The CDR3 sequence is 16 residues long. The germline V gene encodes CDR1 MGHRA and CDR2 YSYEKL. Trimming took off 0 bases at V and 6 bases at J, with 18 bases between the two ends. The DNA for the CDR3 is TGCGCCAGCAGCCAAGATCAGGGGGGTCTGGGAGGCGAGCAGTACTTC. Translated, it gives CASSQDQGGLGGEQYF.

The CDR3 region has the DNA TGTGCCAGCAGCGCGCAGGGGGCGGGCGGCTACACCTTC. This encodes CASSAQGAGGYTF. This chain joins TRBV9 and TRBJ1-2, with TRBD1 matching 8 bases. There are 13 residues in the CDR3. J gave up 8 bases and V 3 bases, and 6 bases lay outside the gene matches. Germline V gene sequence: CDR1 SGDLS, CDR2 YYNGEE.